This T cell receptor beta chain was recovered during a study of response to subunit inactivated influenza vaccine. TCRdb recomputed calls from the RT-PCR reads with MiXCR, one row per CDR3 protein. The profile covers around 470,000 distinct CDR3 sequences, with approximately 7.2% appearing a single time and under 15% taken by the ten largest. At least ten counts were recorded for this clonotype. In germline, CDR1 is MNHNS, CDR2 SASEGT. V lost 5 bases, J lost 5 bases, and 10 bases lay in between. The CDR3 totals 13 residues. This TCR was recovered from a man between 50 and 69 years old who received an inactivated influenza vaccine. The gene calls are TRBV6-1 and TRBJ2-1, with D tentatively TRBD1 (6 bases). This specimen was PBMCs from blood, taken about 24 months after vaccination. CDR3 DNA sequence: TGTGCCAGCAGTCTCGGGACACACAATGAGCAGTTCTTC. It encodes CASSLGTHNEQFF.